Given below is one T cell receptor beta chain in context. Its antigen is currently unknown. Primers for the PCR totalled 60 Vbeta and 13 Jbeta. Sequenced by immunoSEQ multiplex PCR; TCRdb stores in-frame clones only, minus some. The sample includes about 160,000 clones, 60% to 85% of them seen just once. These data originate in a study of cytomegalovirus exposure and HLA in healthy donors. Study findings and constraints: As immune exposure information, only CMV serostatus was available. Productive status was seen about 87% or about 30% of the time for most TCR beta V segments in an earlier analysis.

V was shortened by 6 bases and J by 0 bases, with 11 bases between the two germline ends. The CDR3 consists of 14 residues. Germline V CDR1 and CDR2: SGHTA, FQGNSA. Material for sequencing was PBMCs. The TCR originated in a man between 25 and 39 years old in good health and CMV-seropositive. This sequence joins TRBV7-2 and TRBJ1-1, with D possibly matching TRBD1 (5 bases). CDR3 residues: CASSYRPMNTEAFF. DNA for the CDR3: TGTGCCAGCAGTTACAGGCCGATGAACACTGAAGCTTTCTTT.